The clone carrying this T cell receptor beta chain was recorded a few times. Its antigen remains unknown. The trim removed 0 bases at V and 2 bases at J, leaving 5 bases unmatched. Germline-derived CDR1 and CDR2 are SGHDN and FVKESK. The CDR3 consists of 17 residues. Every sample yielded at least 7 million isolated PBMCs. A second PCR of 7 to 11 cycles used a sample-barcoded 5' primer and a J-beta primer mix. A tag from a template-switch adaptor with 12 random nucleotides marked each cDNA molecule. TCRdb redid the calling of the 5' RACE reads with MiXCR, one entry per CDR3 protein. The sample has around 1,100,000 distinct CDR3 sequences, roughly two fifths seen once. The sample originates from a study of blood T cells in healthy people across ages. Background on the study: Using template switching, researchers captured about one barcoded beta molecule for each two T cells.

Findings and caveats of the study: Significant beta diversity loss was already apparent by age approximately 37, declining roughly linearly.

The TCR originated in a man between 18 and 35 years old in good health. V and J are TRBV14 and TRBJ2-1; 9 bases agree with TRBD2. Sequenced: blood. CDR3 amino acids: CASSQEMGGGAYNEQFF. For the CDR3, the DNA is TGTGCCAGCAGCCAAGAAATGGGCGGGGGGGCCTACAATGAGCAGTTCTTC.